This TCR beta chain is from a study of blood T cell repertoires in COVID-19. Study at large: The samples span acute and convalescent COVID-19 from the United States, Italy and Spain. From T cells, B-cell-depleted T cells, or PBMCs came the material, which was cDNA or gDNA.

The data were produced by immunoSEQ multiplex PCR, yet TCRdb's version contains in-frame clones alone and is incomplete. The sample comprises 110,000 or so clones, roughly four fifths of which are singletons, and 12% rests with the top ten. Source material: peripheral blood. The source of this sequence is a human donor in a cohort sampled during active COVID-19.

The CDR3 DNA reads as TGTGCCAGTAGTATGGGACAGGGGATCTACAATGAGCAGTTCTTC. Encoded protein: CASSMGQGIYNEQFF. The V and J genes are TRBV19 and TRBJ2-1; 10 positions agree with TRBD1. The V and J ends lost 3 bases and 3 bases, in that order; junction bases with no gene match: 2. The CDR3 extends over 15 amino acids. CDR1 is LNHDA and CDR2 is SQIVND in the germline V gene (reference sequence).